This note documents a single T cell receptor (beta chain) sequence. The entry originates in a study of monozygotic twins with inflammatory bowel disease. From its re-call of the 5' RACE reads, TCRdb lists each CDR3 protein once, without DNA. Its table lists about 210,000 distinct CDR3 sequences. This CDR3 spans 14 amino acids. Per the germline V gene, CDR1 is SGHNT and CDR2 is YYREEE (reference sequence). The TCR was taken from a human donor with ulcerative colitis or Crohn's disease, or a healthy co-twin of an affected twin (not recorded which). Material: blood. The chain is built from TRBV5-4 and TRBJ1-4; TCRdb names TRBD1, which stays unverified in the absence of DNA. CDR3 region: CASSLEGRGEKLFF.